Listed here are 3 T cell receptor beta chains from one sample, sequenced in a study of cytomegalovirus exposure and HLA in healthy donors. Researchers ran the PCR with 60 Vbeta and 13 Jbeta primers. Using immunoSEQ multiplex PCR, the repertoire was profiled, and TCRdb retains in-frame clones only, with some absent. Counted here are 100,000 to 150,000 clones, about three quarters occurring once; the ten biggest clones make up about 1.9%. Input material: PBMCs. All receptors come from a man aged 50-59 years in good health and CMV-seronegative.

This chain uses TRBV6-4 with TRBJ1-2; a possible D gene is TRBD1 (5 bases). CDR3 length: 15 amino acids. The ends were cut back, 4 bases at V and 6 bases at J, with 18 bases in the middle. Per germline, CDR1 MRHNA and CDR2 SNTAGT. CDR3 amino acids: CASSVLWDSRDGYTF. CDR3 bases: TGTGCCAGCAGTGTCCTCTGGGACTCCAGGGATGGCTACACCTTC.

V usage is TRBV7-8 and J usage is TRBJ2-1; D not certain. V gave up 3 bases and J gave up 0 bases, with 6 bases separating them. CDR1 is SGHVS and CDR2 is FQNEAQ in the germline V gene. The CDR3 extends over 14 amino acids. The CDR3 loop reads CASSLASSYNEQFF. Written as DNA, the CDR3 is TGTGCCAGCAGCTTGGCCTCCTCCTACAATGAGCAGTTCTTC.

The chain has TRBV2 and TRBJ1-5, with TRBD1 matching 7 bases. Looked up from germline, CDR1 is SNHLY and CDR2 is FYNNEI. CDR3 size: 13 residues. The V gene end was trimmed by 4 bases and the J gene end by 11 bases; junction bases not matched to a gene: 8. CDR3 region: CASSGTGAPAQHF. CDR3 DNA: TGTGCCAGCAGTGGAACAGGGGCCCCGGCCCAGCATTTT.